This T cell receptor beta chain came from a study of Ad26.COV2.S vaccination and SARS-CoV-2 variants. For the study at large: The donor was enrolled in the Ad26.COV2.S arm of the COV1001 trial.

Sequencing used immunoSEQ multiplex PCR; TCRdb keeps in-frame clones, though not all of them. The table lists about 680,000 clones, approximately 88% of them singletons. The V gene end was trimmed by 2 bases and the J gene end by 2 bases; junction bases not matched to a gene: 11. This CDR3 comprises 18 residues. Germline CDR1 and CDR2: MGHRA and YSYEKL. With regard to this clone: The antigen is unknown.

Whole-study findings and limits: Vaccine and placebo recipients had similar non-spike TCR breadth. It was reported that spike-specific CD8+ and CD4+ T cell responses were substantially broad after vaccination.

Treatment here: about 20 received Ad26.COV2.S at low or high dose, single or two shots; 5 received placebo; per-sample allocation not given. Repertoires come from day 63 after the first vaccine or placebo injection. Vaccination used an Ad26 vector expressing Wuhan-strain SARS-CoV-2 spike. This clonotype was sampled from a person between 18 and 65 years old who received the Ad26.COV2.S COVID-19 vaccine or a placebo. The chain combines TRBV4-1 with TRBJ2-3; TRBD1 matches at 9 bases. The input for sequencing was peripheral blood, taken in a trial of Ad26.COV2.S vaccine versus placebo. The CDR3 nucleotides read TGCGCCAGCAGCCAAACTTACACCGGGACAGGGAACACAGATACGCAGTATTTT. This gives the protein CASSQTYTGTGNTDTQYF.